Detailed here is one T cell receptor beta chain. Its cognate antigen has yet to be identified. The junction does not match germline at one end; this may be a read error. The CDR3 numbers 14 residues from cysteine through phenylalanine. Here the CDR3 DNA is all that survives: 42 bases in frame from base 1. Via the germline V gene (reference sequence), CDR1 is DFQATT and CDR2 SNEGSKA. The roughly 37 donors, aged 6 to 90 years, were systemically healthy Caucasian individuals from Russia. Roughly 10 milliliters of peripheral blood were drawn from each donor into EDTA-treated Vacutainer tubes. Ficoll-Paque density-gradient centrifugation was used to isolate PBMCs, with at least 7 million per sample. Trizol reagent was used to extract total RNA from the PBMCs, yielding at least 6 micrograms per sample. For every donor, flow cytometry on a PBMC aliquot measured the percentage of naive CD45RAhigh/CD27high T cells.

The sample belongs to a study of blood T cells in healthy people across ages (dated by TCRdb to between 2014 and 2017). For the wider study: In model experiments, template switching captured about one uniquely barcoded TCR beta cDNA molecule for every two T cells. Using deep sequencing normalized with unique cDNA molecular identifiers, the study measured how TCR beta repertoire diversity changes with age. To avoid experimental bias, donors of different ages were randomly spread across the sequencing lanes. Using the same blood draw, the study looked at two additional independent replicas of 1 million unique cDNA reads for two donors, one aged 18 to 30 and the other aged 80 or older. The donors were split into four age groups: young (average 16 years), middle-aged (over 35), aged (over 55) and long-lived (under 85). What the work shows at the level of the full study, not this receptor alone: Observed TCR beta diversity correlated strongly with the percentage of naive T cells measured by flow cytometry. Estimates of total diversity from one million sequenced T cells were regarded as lower bounds and underestimates. Because donor CMV infection status was unknown, age-related changes in expanded clonotypes were potentially confounded. Because profiling used bulk unsorted PBMCs, naive and antigen-experienced compartments could not be compared conclusively. Compared with the aged group, the long-lived group had more naive CD4+ T cells, fewer expanded clones and increased TCR diversity, suggesting age selection. Observed TCR beta diversity per million T cells fell roughly linearly with age, and a significant reduction was already apparent by age roughly 40.

The method was 5' RACE. The reads were generated on an Illumina HiSeq 2500. A second PCR of roughly 7 to 12 cycles was run with a J-beta primer mix and a sample-barcoded 5' primer. A unique molecular identifier was introduced onto each TCR beta cDNA molecule by a template-switch 5' adaptor carrying 12 random nucleotides. Each sample yielded at least 2.5 million CDR3-containing paired-end reads. First-strand cDNA was synthesized from all RNA with the Mint cDNA synthesis kit, primed by a TRBC-specific oligonucleotide. Following uracil-DNA glycosylase treatment, all cDNA underwent a first 18-cycle PCR with the universal primers M1SS and BC2_uni_R. Regarding the original processing steps: For normalization, 1 million high-quality reads, each with a distinct molecular identifier, were randomly selected from each sample. Instead of being binned into consensus sequences, reads with shared molecular identifiers were discarded. MiTCR, with a Q25 quality threshold and the strictest error-elimination algorithm, was used for CDR3 identification, clonotype clustering and error correction. A nonparametric unseen species model with Euler transformation was used to estimate lower-bound total TCR beta diversity. In-frame beta chains were kept once TCRdb had trimmed the public reads at Q25 with fastp and called clones with MiXCR. CDR3 protein sequences are deduplicated, and each keeps its most common genes and DNA. These V and J calls originate from TCRdb's pipeline instead of the authors' own analysis. The sample yields about 1.5 million distinct CDR3 sequences; about 45% were counted once. Approximately 4.1% of the sample is in the top ten clones.

The rearrangement combines TRBV20-1 with TRBJ2-3; the D gene is possibly TRBD1, with 5 bases matching. This clonotype was obtained from a woman between 18 and 29 years old in good health. Material for sequencing was blood. The CDR3 region reads CSAEPLRGTDTLYF. At the DNA level, the sequence is TGCAGTGCTGAGCCTCTAAGGGGCACAGATACGCTGTATTTT.